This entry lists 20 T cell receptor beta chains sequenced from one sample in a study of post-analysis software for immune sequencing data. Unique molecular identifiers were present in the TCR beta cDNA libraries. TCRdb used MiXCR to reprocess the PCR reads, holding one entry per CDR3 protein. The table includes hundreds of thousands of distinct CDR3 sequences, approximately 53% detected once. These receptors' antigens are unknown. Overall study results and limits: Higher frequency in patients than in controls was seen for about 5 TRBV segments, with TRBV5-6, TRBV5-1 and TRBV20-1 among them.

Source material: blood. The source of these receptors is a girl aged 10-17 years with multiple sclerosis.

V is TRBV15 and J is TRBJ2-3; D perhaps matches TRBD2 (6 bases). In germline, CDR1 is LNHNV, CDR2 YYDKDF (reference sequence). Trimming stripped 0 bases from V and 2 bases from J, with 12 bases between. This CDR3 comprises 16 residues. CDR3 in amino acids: CATSRERDFPTDTQYF. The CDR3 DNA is TGTGCCACCAGCAGAGAGAGGGACTTCCCCACAGATACGCAGTATTTT. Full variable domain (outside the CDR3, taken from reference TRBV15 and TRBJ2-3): DAMVIQNPRYQVTQFGKPVTLSCSQTLNHNVMYWYQQKSSQAPKLLFHYYDKDFNNEADTPDNFQSRRPNTSFCFLDIRSPGLGDTAMYLCATSRERDFPTDTQYFGPGTRLTVL.

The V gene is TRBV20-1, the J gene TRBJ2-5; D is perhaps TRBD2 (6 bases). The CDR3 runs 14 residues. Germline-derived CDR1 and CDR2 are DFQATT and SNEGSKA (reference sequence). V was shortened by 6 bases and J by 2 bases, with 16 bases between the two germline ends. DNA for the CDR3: TGCAGTGCCCCCCCTCCGGGACTTCAAGAGACCCAGTACTTC. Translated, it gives CSAPPPGLQETQYF.

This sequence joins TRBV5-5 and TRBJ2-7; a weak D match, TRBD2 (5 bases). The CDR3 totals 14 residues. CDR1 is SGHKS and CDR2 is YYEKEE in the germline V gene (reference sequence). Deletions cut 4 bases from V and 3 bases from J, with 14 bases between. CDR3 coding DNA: TGTGCCAGCAGCGCGAGGACGGACTGCTACGAGCAGTACTTC. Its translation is CASSARTDCYEQYF.

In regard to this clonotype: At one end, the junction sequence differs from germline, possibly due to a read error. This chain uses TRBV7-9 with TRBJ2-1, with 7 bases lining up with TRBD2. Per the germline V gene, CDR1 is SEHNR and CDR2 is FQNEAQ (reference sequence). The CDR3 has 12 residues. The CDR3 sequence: CARSLAGNEQFF. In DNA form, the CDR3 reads TGTGCCAGGAGCTTAGCGGGCAATGAGCAGTTCTTC. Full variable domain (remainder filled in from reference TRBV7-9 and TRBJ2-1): DTGVSQNPRHKITKRGQNVTFRCDPISEHNRLYWYRQTLGQGPEFLTYFQNEAQLEKSRLLSDRFSAERPKGSFSTLEIQRTEQGDSAMYLCARSLAGNEQFFGPGTRLTVL.

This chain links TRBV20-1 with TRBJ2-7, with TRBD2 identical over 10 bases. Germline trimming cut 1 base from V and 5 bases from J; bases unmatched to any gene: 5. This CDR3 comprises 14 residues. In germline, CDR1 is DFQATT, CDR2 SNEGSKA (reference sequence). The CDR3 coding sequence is TGCAGTGCTAGAGGATTGGGACTAGCGAACGAGCAGTACTTC. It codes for CSARGLGLANEQYF.

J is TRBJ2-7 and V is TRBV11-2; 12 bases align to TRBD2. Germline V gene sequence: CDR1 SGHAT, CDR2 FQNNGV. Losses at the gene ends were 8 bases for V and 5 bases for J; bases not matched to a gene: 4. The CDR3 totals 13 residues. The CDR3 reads CASLLAGGNEQYF. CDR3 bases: TGTGCCAGCCTACTAGCGGGGGGAAACGAGCAGTACTTC.

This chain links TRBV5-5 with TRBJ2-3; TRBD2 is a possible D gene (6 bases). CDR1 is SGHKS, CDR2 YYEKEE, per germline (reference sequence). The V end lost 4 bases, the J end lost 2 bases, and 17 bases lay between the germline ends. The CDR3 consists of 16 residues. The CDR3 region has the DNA TGTGCCAGCAGCCCGGGTTGGAGGGAGACCACAGATACGCAGTATTTT. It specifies CASSPGWRETTDTQYF.

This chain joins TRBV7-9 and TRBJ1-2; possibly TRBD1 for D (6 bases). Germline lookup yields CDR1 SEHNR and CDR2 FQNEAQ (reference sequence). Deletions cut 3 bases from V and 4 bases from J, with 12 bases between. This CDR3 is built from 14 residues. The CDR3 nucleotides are TGTGCCAGCAGCTTTACAGGGCACGGCTATGGCTACACCTTC. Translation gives CASSFTGHGYGYTF.

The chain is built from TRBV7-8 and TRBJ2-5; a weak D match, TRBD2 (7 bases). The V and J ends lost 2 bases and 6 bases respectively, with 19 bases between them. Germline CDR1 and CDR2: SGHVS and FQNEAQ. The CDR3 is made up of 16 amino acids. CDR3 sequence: CASSLKRGAPKQTQYF. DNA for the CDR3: TGTGCCAGCAGCTTAAAACGGGGGGCACCCAAACAGACCCAGTACTTC.

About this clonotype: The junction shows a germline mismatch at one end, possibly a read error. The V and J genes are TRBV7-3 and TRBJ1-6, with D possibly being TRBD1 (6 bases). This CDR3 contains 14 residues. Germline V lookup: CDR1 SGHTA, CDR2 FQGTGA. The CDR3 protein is CASSLTGNNSPLHF. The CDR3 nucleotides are TGCGCCAGCAGCTTGACAGGAAATAATTCACCCCTCCACTTT.

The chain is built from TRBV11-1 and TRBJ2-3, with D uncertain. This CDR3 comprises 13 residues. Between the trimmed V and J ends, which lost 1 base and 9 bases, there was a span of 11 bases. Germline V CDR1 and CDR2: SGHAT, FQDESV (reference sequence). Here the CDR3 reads CASSLETPGTQYF. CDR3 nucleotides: TGTGCCAGCAGCTTAGAGACCCCAGGAACGCAGTATTTT.

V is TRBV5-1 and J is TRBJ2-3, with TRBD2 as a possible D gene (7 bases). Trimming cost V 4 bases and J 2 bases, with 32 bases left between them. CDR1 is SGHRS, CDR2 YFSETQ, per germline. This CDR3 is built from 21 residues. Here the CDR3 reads CASSVLVGGARRYGPTDTQYF. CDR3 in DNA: TGCGCCAGCAGCGTTTTAGTAGGGGGGGCGCGCCGGTACGGCCCCACAGATACGCAGTATTTT.

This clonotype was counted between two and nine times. The CDR3 loop is CASKAGQMRYEQYF. DNA for the CDR3: TGTGCCAGCAAAGCGGGACAGATGCGCTACGAGCAGTACTTC. The chain joins TRBV6-5 to TRBJ2-7, with D possibly being TRBD1 or TRBD2 (7 bases each). Germline-derived CDR1 and CDR2 are MNHEY and SVGAGI. V lost 7 bases to trimming and J lost 3 bases, with 16 bases between them. The CDR3 totals 14 residues.

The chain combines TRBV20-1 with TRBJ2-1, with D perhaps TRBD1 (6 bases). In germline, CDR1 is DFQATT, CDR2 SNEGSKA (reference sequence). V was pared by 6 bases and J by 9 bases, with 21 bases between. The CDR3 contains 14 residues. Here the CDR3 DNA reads TGCAGTGCGAGTATACGGGACAAGGAGAGTGAGCAGTTCTTC. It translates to CSASIRDKESEQFF.

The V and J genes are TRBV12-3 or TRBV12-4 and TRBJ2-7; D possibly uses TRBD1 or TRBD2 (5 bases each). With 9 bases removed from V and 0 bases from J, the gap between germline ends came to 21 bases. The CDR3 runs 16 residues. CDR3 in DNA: TGTGCCAGTAGCTTGACTGGGGACGTCAGCTCCTACGAGCAGTACTTC. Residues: CASSLTGDVSSYEQYF.

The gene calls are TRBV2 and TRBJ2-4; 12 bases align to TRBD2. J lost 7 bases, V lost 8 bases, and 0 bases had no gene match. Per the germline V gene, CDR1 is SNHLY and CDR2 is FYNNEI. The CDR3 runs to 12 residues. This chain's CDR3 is CASGTSGNIQYF. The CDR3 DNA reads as TGTGCCAGCGGGACTAGCGGGAACATTCAGTACTTC. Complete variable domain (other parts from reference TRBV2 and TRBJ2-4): EPEVTQTPSHQVTQMGQEVILRCVPISNHLYFYWYRQILGQKVEFLVSFYNNEISEKSEIFDDQFSVERPDGSNFTLKIRSTKLEDSAMYFCASGTSGNIQYFGAGTRLSVL.

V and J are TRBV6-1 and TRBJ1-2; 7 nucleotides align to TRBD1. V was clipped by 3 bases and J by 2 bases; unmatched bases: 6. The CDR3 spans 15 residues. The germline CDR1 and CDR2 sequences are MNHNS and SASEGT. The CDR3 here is CASSERQGPNYGYTF. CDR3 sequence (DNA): TGTGCCAGCAGTGAGAGACAGGGCCCGAACTATGGCTACACCTTC.

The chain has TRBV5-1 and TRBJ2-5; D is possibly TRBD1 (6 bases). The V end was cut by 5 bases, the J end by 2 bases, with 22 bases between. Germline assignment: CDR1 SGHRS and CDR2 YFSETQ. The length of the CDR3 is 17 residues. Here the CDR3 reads CASRTFWGRVLQETQYF. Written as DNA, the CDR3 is TGCGCCAGCAGGACTTTTTGGGGGCGCGTGTTGCAAGAGACCCAGTACTTC.

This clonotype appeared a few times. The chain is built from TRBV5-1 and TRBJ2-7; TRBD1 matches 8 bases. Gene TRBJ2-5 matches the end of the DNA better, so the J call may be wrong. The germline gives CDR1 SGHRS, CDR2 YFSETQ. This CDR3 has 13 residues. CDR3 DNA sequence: TGCGCCAGCAGCTCTCAGGGGGCAGAGACCCAGTACTTC. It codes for CASSSQGAETQYF.

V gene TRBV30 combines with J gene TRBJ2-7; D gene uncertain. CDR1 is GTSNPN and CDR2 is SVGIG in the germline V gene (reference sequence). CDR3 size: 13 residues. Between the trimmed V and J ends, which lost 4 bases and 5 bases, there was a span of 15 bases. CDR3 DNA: TGTGCCTGGACCAACCTGGGGTCCGACGAGCAGTACTTC. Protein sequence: CAWTNLGSDEQYF.